The 25 T cell receptor beta chains in this list originate from one sample, sequenced in a study of T cells in Graves' hyperthyroidism and ophthalmopathy. RNA transcripts served as the template for amplifying TCR beta CDR3 regions. Carried out on the TCR CDR3, a first-round RT-PCR used the HTBI primer set. MiXCR, applied by TCRdb to the multiplex PCR reads, yields one record per CDR3 protein. The top ten clones hold approximately 25% of a sample with roughly 100,000 distinct CDR3 sequences, 40% to 50% of them seen once. Input material: blood. The receptors originated from a man aged 40-50 years with Graves' hyperthyroidism.

The chain is built from TRBV19 and TRBJ1-3, with D hard to call. Germline V gene data show CDR1 as LNHDA and CDR2 as SQIVND (reference sequence). The CDR3 has 12 residues. Trimming stripped 3 bases from V and 4 bases from J, with 4 bases between. DNA of the CDR3: TGTGCCAGTAGTATGAAGGGAAACACCATATATTTT. Translated: CASSMKGNTIYF. The variable domain in full, completed from reference TRBV19 and TRBJ1-3, reads DGGITQSPKYLFRKEGQNVTLSCEQNLNHDAMYWYRQDPGQGLRLIYYSQIVNDFQKGDIAEGYSVSREKKESFPLTVTSAQKNPTAFYLCASSMKGNTIYFGEGSWLTVV.

The chain uses TRBV7-2 and TRBJ1-5, with TRBD1 matching over 9 bases. CDR3 length: 17 residues. Germline CDR1 and CDR2: SGHTA and FQGNSA. The V and J ends lost 1 base and 2 bases, in that order; junction bases with no gene match: 6. The CDR3: CASSLVGTGMGNQPQHF. DNA for the CDR3: TGTGCCAGCAGCTTAGTGGGGACAGGGATGGGCAATCAGCCCCAGCATTTT. The variable domain in full, with the rest retrieved from reference TRBV7-2 and TRBJ1-5, is GAGVSQSPSNKVTEKGKDVELRCDPISGHTALYWYRQSLGQGLEFLIYFQGNSAPDKSGLPSDRFSAERTGGSVSTLTIQRTQQEDSAVYLCASSLVGTGMGNQPQHFGDGTRLSIL.

This clonotype occurred many times. This chain connects TRBV12-3 or TRBV12-4 to TRBJ1-6; perhaps TRBD1 as D (5 bases). The length of the CDR3 is 18 residues. Trimming removed 6 bases at V and 9 bases at J, with 27 bases between. The CDR3 sequence: CASRSPRPGRGTSSPLHF. The CDR3 coding sequence is TGTGCCAGCAGGTCCCCCCGTCCGGGCCGCGGGACGAGTTCACCCCTCCACTTT.

This clonotype was counted ten times or more. The V call is TRBV5-1, the J call TRBJ2-5; D possibly uses TRBD1 or TRBD2 (5 bases each). V lost 0 bases, J lost 2 bases, and 20 bases lay in between. The CDR3 extends over 18 amino acids. Germline V gene lookup returns CDR1 SGHRS and CDR2 YFSETQ. Here the CDR3 reads CASSLGSGHPTIQETQYF. CDR3 DNA sequence: TGCGCCAGCAGCTTGGGCAGCGGACACCCTACGATACAAGAGACCCAGTACTTC.

This clonotype was counted ten times or more. The chain has TRBV11-3 and TRBJ2-7, with 9 bases lining up with TRBD2. V trimming: 5 bases; J trimming: 3 bases; junction bases outside the gene matches: 5. The CDR3 loop spans 14 amino acids. From germline, CDR1 is SGHNT and CDR2 YENEEA. CDR3 sequence reads: CASSATSGLYEQYF. In DNA form, the CDR3 reads TGTGCCAGCAGCGCTACTAGCGGGCTCTACGAGCAGTACTTC.

With respect to this clonotype: At one end the junction does not follow the germline gene, possibly because of a read error. DNA for the CDR3: TGCAGTGCTAGGGGACTAGCGGGATTT. It yields the protein CSARGLAGF. The rearrangement links TRBV20-1 to TRBJ1-1, with D tentatively TRBD1 (5 bases). There are 9 residues in the CDR3. CDR1 and CDR2 from the germline V gene are DFQATT and SNEGSKA (reference sequence).

Ten or more counts support this clonotype. This chain links TRBV7-9 with TRBJ2-7, with D possibly called TRBD1 or TRBD2 (5 bases each). V was clipped by 5 bases and J by 2 bases, with 10 bases between them. This CDR3 region has 13 residues. Per the germline V gene, CDR1 is SEHNR and CDR2 is FQNEAQ (reference sequence). The CDR3: CASSLTGPYEQYF. CDR3 nucleotides: TGTGCCAGCAGCCTCACGGGGCCCTACGAGCAGTACTTC. The full variable domain, its missing parts supplied by reference TRBV7-9 and TRBJ2-7, is DTGVSQNPRHKITKRGQNVTFRCDPISEHNRLYWYRQTLGQGPEFLTYFQNEAQLEKSRLLSDRFSAERPKGSFSTLEIQRTEQGDSAMYLCASSLTGPYEQYFGPGTRLTVT.

V usage is TRBV2 and J usage is TRBJ2-5, with TRBD2 identical over 16 bases. This CDR3 region has 17 residues. The ends lost 7 bases at V and 5 bases at J; junction bases unmatched: 10. Germline V CDR1 and CDR2: SNHLY, FYNNEI. The CDR3, as DNA: TGTGCCAGCAAACCGGGACTAGCGGGAGGGCACGGGGAGACCCAGTACTTC. This gives the protein CASKPGLAGGHGETQYF.

The chain has TRBV24-1 and TRBJ2-1; 13 bases line up with TRBD2. The CDR3 runs 17 residues. The germline CDR1 and CDR2 sequences are KGHDR and SFDVKD. The V and J ends lost 4 bases and 7 bases, in that order; junction bases with no gene match: 9. The CDR3 bases are TGTGCCACCAGTGACCCAACTAGCGGGAGGGGGGATAATGAGCAGTTCTTC. Residues: CATSDPTSGRGDNEQFF.

This rearrangement joins TRBV2 to TRBJ2-1; D gene unclear. CDR1 is SNHLY, CDR2 FYNNEI, per germline. The CDR3 runs 12 residues. Trimming removed 8 bases from V and 2 bases from J, with 7 bases in between. CDR3 amino acids: CASWQTYNEQFF. Written as DNA, the CDR3 is TGTGCCAGCTGGCAGACCTACAATGAGCAGTTCTTC.

This clonotype showed up many times. V gene TRBV5-1 combines with J gene TRBJ1-1; D gene uncertain. The length of the CDR3 is 15 residues. Germline loops: CDR1 SGHRS, CDR2 YFSETQ. Trimming shortened V by 0 bases and J by 8 bases, and 17 bases separated the two germline ends. DNA for the CDR3: TGCGCCAGCAGCTTGGCTGGACTCCCCTCCGACGAAGCTTTCTTT. Protein: CASSLAGLPSDEAFF.

This clonotype has a count of ten or more. V and J are TRBV19 and TRBJ1-1; 9 positions match TRBD1. The germline CDR1 and CDR2 sequences are LNHDA and SQIVND (reference sequence). The CDR3 is made up of 15 amino acids. The trim removed 4 bases at V and 4 bases at J, leaving 7 bases unmatched. The CDR3 DNA reads as TGTGCCAGTAGTACTAACAGGGGGCCAGGCACTGAAGCTTTCTTT. This sequence encodes CASSTNRGPGTEAFF.

This clonotype was counted many times. The V and J genes are TRBV30 and TRBJ1-6, with no clear D. Germline V CDR1 and CDR2: GTSNPN, SVGIG (reference sequence). There are 13 residues in the CDR3. Trimming removed 2 bases from V and 8 bases from J, with 10 bases in between. The CDR3 DNA reads as TGTGCCTGGAGTTTGGGGATTGATTCACCCCTCCACTTT. The encoded protein is CAWSLGIDSPLHF.

Many counts were recorded for this clonotype. V usage is TRBV3-1 and J usage is TRBJ1-2, with D perhaps TRBD1 (5 bases). The V gene lost 7 bases and the J gene lost 8 bases, with 17 bases spanning the gap. CDR1 and CDR2 (germline): LGHDT, YNNKEL (reference sequence). The CDR3 runs to 13 residues. The CDR3 region has the DNA TGTGCCAGCAACAGAGGAGGGGCTGGCGGCTACACCTTC. As protein: CASNRGGAGGYTF.

To note about this clonotype: As the CDR3 is not closed by the conserved phenylalanine or tryptophan, this likely results from a read error. This chain joins TRBV30 and TRBJ1-1; unclear D gene. This CDR3 comprises 12 residues. Germline values: CDR1 GTSNPN, CDR2 SVGIG (reference sequence). V dropped 5 bases and J dropped 0 bases, with 7 bases sitting between them. The chain's CDR3 is CAWDAMNTEAFV. The CDR3 nucleotides are TGTGCCTGGGACGCAATGAACACTGAAGCTTTCGTT.

J is TRBJ1-5 and V is TRBV2, with TRBD1 as a possible D gene (5 bases). This CDR3 is 12 amino acids long. The ends were cut back, 6 bases at V and 9 bases at J, with 12 bases in the middle. Germline lookup yields CDR1 SNHLY and CDR2 FYNNEI. Written as DNA, the CDR3 is TGTGCCAGCAGCCCGGGACGGGGGCCCCAGCATTTT. It codes for CASSPGRGPQHF. The full variable domain, its missing parts supplied by reference TRBV2 and TRBJ1-5, is EPEVTQTPSHQVTQMGQEVILRCVPISNHLYFYWYRQILGQKVEFLVSFYNNEISEKSEIFDDQFSVERPDGSNFTLKIRSTKLEDSAMYFCASSPGRGPQHFGDGTRLSIL.

This clonotype has at least ten counts. The chain uses TRBV13 and TRBJ2-5; D perhaps matches TRBD2 (6 bases). The V end was cut by 5 bases, the J end by 7 bases, with 11 bases between. Germline assignment: CDR1 PRHDT and CDR2 FYEKMQ (reference sequence). The CDR3 is 12 amino acids. CDR3 amino acids: CASSGGKTTQYF. Here the CDR3 DNA reads TGTGCCAGCAGCGGGGGGAAAACGACCCAGTACTTC.

This clonotype came up many times. The chain couples TRBV5-1 to TRBJ1-2, with D tentatively TRBD1 (5 bases). The V gene's germline CDR1 is SGHRS and CDR2 YFSETQ. Trimming shortened V by 2 bases and J by 5 bases, and 10 bases separated the two germline ends. This CDR3 region has 13 residues. The CDR3 here is CASSLSGVYGYTF. The CDR3 DNA sequence: TGCGCCAGCAGCTTATCGGGGGTATATGGCTACACCTTC.

This clonotype was counted once. The rearrangement uses TRBV7-6 and TRBJ1-3; unclear D gene. CDR3 length: 12 amino acids. Germline V CDR1 and CDR2: SGHVS, FNYEAQ. This chain's CDR3 is CARSLRGNTIYF. CDR3 sequence (DNA): TGTGCTCGCAGCTTAAGGGGAAACACCATATATTTT.

This clonotype has at least ten counts. CDR3 sequence (DNA): TGTGCCAGAGCGGGAGTTGGAGATACGCAGTATTTT. The encoded protein is CARAGVGDTQYF. The rearrangement uses TRBV2 and TRBJ2-3, with 8 bases matching TRBD2. CDR1 is SNHLY and CDR2 is FYNNEI in the germline V gene. The CDR3 has 12 amino acids. The trim removed 9 bases at V and 5 bases at J, leaving 4 bases unmatched.

This clonotype was picked up many times. The genes are TRBV14 and TRBJ2-2, with TRBD2 as a possible D gene (6 bases). Per germline, CDR1 SGHDN and CDR2 FVKESK. V was shortened by 3 bases and J by 5 bases, with 13 bases between the two germline ends. The CDR3 extends over 15 amino acids. DNA of the CDR3: TGTGCCAGCAGCCAGGTACTAGCCGGTACCGGGGAGCTGTTTTTT. It encodes CASSQVLAGTGELFF.

The chain recombines TRBV6-1 with TRBJ2-7; D call uncertain. The CDR3 is 15 amino acids. Germline CDR1 is MNHNS and CDR2 is SASEGT. Trimming took off 3 bases at V and 3 bases at J, with 15 bases between the two ends. The CDR3 sequence is CASSDLGERNYEQYF. DNA for the CDR3: TGTGCCAGCAGTGACCTCGGTGAGAGGAACTACGAGCAGTACTTC.

The rearrangement links TRBV6-1 to TRBJ1-2; 10 bases line up with TRBD1. After removal of 3 bases from V and 4 bases from J, the junction contained 8 bases not matched to a gene. Germline V gene lookup returns CDR1 MNHNS and CDR2 SASEGT. This CDR3 spans 16 amino acids. In nucleotides, the CDR3 is TGTGCCAGCAGTGACTTAGGGACAGGGGTGATCTATGGCTACACCTTC. Residues: CASSDLGTGVIYGYTF.

This chain connects TRBV10-3 to TRBJ1-3; 8 nucleotides align to TRBD1. The CDR3 is made up of 12 amino acids. With V trimmed by 6 bases and J by 7 bases, 2 bases remained unmatched. Germline CDR1 ENHRY, CDR2 SYGVKD. The CDR3 DNA reads TGTGCCATCAGGGGACAGGTGAACACCATATATTTT. Protein: CAIRGQVNTIYF.

The chain links TRBV29-1 to TRBJ2-1, with D tentatively TRBD2 (5 bases). This CDR3 is 13 amino acids long. Germline V gene lookup returns CDR1 SQVTM and CDR2 ANQGSEA. With 8 bases removed from V and 5 bases from J, the gap between germline ends came to 16 bases. CDR3 amino acids: CSRTRGADNEQFF. The CDR3 DNA follows: TGCAGCAGGACCCGGGGAGCTGACAATGAGCAGTTCTTC.